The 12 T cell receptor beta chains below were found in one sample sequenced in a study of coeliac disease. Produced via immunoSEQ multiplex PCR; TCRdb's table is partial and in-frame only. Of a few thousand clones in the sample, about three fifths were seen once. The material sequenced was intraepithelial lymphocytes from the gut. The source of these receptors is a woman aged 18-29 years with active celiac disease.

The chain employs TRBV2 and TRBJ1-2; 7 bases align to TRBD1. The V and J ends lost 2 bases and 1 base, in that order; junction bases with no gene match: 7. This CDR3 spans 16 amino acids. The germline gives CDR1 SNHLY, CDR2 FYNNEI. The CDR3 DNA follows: TGTGCCAGCAGTGAATGGGGGACAGTAATTAACTATGGCTACACCTTC. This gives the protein CASSEWGTVINYGYTF.

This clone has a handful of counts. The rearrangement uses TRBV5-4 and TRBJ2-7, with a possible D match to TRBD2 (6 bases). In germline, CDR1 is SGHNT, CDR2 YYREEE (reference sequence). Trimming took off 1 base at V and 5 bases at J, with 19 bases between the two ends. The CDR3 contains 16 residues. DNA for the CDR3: TGTGCCAGCAGCTTGCTTCCTCTTGGGGGGAAAAACGAGCAGTACTTC. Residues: CASSLLPLGGKNEQYF.

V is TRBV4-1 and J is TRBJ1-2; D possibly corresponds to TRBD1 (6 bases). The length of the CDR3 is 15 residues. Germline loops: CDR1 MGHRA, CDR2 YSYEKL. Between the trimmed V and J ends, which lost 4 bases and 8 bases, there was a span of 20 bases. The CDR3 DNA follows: TGCGCCAGCAGCCGCTTTACAAGAGGGGGTAAAGGCTACACCTTC. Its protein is CASSRFTRGGKGYTF.

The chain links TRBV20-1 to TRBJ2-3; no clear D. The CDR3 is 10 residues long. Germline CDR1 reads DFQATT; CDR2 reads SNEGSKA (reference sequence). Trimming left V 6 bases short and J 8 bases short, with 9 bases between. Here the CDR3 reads CSAYYRTQYF. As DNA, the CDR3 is TGCAGTGCCTACTACCGTACGCAGTATTTT.

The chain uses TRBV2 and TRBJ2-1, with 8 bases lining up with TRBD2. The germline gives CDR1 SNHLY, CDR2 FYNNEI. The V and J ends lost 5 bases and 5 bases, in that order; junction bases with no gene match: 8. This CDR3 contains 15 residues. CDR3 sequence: CASSSLRGGHNEQFF. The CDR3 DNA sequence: TGTGCCAGCAGTTCCCTCCGGGGGGGCCACAATGAGCAGTTCTTC.

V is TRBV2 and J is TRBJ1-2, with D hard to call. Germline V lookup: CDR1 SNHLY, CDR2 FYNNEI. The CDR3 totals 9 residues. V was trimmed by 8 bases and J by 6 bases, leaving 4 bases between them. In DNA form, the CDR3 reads TGTGCCAGCCGCGATGGCTACACCTTC. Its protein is CASRDGYTF.

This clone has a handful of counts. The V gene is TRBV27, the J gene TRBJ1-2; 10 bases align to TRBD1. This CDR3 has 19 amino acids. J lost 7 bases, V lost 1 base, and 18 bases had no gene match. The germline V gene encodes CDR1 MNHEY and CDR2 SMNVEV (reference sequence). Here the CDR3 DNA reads TGTGCCAGCAGTTTATTTAGGTATGGGGCATGGGGACAGGGGAGTGGCTACACCTTC. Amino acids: CASSLFRYGAWGQGSGYTF.

The CDR3 nucleotides are TGTGCCAGCAGCCAAGATCCGGGGGATTTCTACAATGAGCAGTTCTTC. Translation gives CASSQDPGDFYNEQFF. This chain uses TRBV4-2 with TRBJ2-1, with a tentative D call TRBD2 (6 bases). Germline V lookup: CDR1 LGHNA, CDR2 YNFKEQ. V was shortened by 0 bases and J by 3 bases, with 12 bases between the two germline ends. This CDR3 has 16 amino acids.

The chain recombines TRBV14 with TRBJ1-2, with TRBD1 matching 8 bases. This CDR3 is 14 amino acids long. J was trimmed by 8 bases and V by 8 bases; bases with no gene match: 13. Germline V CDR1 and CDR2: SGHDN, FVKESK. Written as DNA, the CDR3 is TGTGCCAGCCGTCAACCCGGCAGGGGGCAAGGCTACACCTTC. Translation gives CASRQPGRGQGYTF.

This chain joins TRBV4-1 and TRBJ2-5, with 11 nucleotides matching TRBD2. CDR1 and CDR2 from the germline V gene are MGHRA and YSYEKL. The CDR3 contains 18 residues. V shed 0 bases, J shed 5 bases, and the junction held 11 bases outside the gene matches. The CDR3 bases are TGCGCCAGCAGCCAAGATCTGATAGCGGGAGGGCCGTGGGAGACCCAGTACTTC. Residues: CASSQDLIAGGPWETQYF.

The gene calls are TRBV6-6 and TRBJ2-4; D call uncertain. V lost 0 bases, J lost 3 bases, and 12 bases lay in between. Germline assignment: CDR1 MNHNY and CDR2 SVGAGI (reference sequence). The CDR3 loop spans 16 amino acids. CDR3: CASSYSMPVYKNIQYF. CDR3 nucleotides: TGTGCCAGCAGTTACTCGATGCCAGTATACAAAAACATTCAGTACTTC.

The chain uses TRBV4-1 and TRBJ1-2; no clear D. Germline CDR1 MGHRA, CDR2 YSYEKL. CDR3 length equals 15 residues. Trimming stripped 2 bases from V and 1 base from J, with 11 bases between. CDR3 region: CASSQWIDINYGYTF. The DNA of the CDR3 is TGCGCCAGCAGCCAATGGATCGACATTAACTATGGCTACACCTTC.